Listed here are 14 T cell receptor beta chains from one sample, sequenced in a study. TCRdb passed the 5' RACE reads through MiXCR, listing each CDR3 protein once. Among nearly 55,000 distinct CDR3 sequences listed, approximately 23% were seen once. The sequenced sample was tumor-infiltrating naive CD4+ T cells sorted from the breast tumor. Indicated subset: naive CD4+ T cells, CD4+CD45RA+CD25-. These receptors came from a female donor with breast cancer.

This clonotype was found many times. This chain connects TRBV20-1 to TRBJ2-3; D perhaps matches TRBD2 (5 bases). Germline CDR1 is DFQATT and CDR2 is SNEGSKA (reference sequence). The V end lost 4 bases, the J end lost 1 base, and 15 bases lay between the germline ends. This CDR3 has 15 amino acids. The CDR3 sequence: CSAKTRGDGTDTQYF. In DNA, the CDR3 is TGCAGTGCTAAAACTAGAGGCGATGGCACAGATACGCAGTATTTT.

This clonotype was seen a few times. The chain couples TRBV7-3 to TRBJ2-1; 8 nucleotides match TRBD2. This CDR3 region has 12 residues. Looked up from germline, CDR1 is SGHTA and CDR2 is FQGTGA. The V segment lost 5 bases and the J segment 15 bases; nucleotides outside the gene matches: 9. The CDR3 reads CASSPAGAPRFF. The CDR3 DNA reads TGTGCCAGCAGCCCAGCGGGAGCGCCACGGTTCTTC.

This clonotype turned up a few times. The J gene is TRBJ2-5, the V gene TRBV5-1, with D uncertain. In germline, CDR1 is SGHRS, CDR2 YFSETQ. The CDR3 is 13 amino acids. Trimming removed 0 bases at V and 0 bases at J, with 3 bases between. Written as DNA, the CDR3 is TGCGCCAGCAGCTTGGAGTACCAAGAGACCCAGTACTTC. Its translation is CASSLEYQETQYF.

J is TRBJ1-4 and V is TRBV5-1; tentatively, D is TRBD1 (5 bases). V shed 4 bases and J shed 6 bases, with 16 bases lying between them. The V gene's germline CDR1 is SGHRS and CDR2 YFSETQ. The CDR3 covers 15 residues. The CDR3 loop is CASSGPGPSDEKLFF. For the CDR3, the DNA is TGCGCCAGCAGCGGGCCGGGACCGAGTGATGAAAAACTGTTTTTT.

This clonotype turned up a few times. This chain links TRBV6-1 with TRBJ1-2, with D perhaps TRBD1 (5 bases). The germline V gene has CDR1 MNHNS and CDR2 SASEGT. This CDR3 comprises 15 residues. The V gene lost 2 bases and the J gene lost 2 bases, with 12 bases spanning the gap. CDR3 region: CASSERGGVNYGYTF. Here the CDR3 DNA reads TGTGCCAGCAGTGAACGCGGAGGGGTCAACTATGGCTACACCTTC.

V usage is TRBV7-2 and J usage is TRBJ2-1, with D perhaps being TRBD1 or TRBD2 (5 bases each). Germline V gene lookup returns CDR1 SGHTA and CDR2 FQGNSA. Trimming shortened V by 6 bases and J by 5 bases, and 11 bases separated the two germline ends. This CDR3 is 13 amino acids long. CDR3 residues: CASSEGRDNEQFF. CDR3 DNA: TGTGCCAGCAGTGAGGGACGAGACAATGAGCAGTTCTTC.

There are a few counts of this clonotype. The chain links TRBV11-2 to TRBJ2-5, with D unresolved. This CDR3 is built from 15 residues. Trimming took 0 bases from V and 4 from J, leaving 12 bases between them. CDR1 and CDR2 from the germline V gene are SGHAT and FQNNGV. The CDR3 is CASSLDRVGLETQYF. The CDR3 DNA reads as TGTGCCAGCAGCTTAGATCGGGTAGGGCTAGAGACCCAGTACTTC.

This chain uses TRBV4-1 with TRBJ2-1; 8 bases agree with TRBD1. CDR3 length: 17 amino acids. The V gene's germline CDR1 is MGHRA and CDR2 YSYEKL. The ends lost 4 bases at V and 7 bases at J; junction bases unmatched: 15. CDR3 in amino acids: CASSRELQGVNRNEQFF. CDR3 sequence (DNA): TGCGCCAGCAGCCGGGAATTACAGGGGGTTAACAGGAATGAGCAGTTCTTC.

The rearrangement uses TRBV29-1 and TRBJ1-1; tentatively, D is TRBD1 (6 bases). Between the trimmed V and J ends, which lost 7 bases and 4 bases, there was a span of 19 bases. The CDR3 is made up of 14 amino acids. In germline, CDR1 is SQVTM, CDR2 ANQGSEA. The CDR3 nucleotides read TGCAGCGCAGTCCTCCAGGGAGGGGGCACTGAAGCTTTCTTT. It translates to CSAVLQGGGTEAFF. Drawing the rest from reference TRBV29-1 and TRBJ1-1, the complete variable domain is SAVISQKPSRDICQRGTSLTIQCQVDSQVTMMFWYRQQPGQSLTLIATANQGSEATYESGFVIDKFPISRPNLTFSTLTVSNMSPEDSSIYLCSAVLQGGGTEAFFGQGTRLTVV.

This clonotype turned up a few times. The CDR3 DNA sequence: TGCGCCAGCAGCCCACAGGGGTCCGTCGAGTACAATGAGCAGTTCTTC. Translation gives CASSPQGSVEYNEQFF. V gene TRBV5-1 combines with J gene TRBJ2-1, with 7 bases identical to TRBD1. The CDR3 has 16 amino acids. Germline V gene lookup returns CDR1 SGHRS and CDR2 YFSETQ. J gave up 4 bases and V 4 bases, and 11 bases lay outside the gene matches.

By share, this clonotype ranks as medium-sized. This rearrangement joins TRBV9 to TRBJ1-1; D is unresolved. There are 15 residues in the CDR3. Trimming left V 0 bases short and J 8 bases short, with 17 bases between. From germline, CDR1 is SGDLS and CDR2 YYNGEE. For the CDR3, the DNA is TGTGCCAGCAGCGTAGGGTCCGCACCGGGATCGGAAGCTTTCTTT. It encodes CASSVGSAPGSEAFF.

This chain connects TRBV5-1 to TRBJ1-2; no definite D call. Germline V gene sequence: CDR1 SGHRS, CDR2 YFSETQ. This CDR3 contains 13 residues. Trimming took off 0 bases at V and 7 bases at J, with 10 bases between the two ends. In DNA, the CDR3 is TGCGCCAGCAGCTTGGCTAGACAACCTGGCTACACCTTC. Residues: CASSLARQPGYTF.

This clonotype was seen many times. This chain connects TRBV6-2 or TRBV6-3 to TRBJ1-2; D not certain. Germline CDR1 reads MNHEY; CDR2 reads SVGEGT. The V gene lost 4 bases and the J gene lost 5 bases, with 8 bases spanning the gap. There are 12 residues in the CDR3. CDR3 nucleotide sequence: TGTGCCAGCAGTTCCAACGGTTATGGCTACACCTTC. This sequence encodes CASSSNGYGYTF.

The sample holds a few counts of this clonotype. The DNA for the CDR3 is TGTGCCAGCAGGGGGCAGGTTACTAGCACAGATACGCAGTATTTT. This gives the protein CASRGQVTSTDTQYF. The chain couples TRBV6-5 to TRBJ2-3, with D possibly TRBD1 on 5 matching bases. This CDR3 is built from 15 residues. V gave up 6 bases and J gave up 0 bases, with 13 bases separating them. The germline gives CDR1 MNHEY, CDR2 SVGAGI.